The T cell receptor beta chain under discussion was sequenced for a study of long-term antiretroviral therapy in people with HIV. The CDR3 spans 17 residues. Per germline, CDR1 SEHNR and CDR2 FQNEAQ (reference sequence). V lost 3 bases and J lost 2; bases outside the gene matches: 12. An immunoSEQ assay, version v3.0, was performed at survey level. This table comes from immunoSEQ multiplex PCR, and its TCRdb copy is limited to in-frame clones, with some not included. The table records 30,000 to 35,000 clones, 94% of them present only once. The sequenced sample was unsorted PBMCs, obtained around 5 years after starting antiretroviral therapy. The source is a woman aged 45-60 years with HIV. V usage is TRBV7-9 and J usage is TRBJ2-7; 8 bases line up with TRBD1. In DNA, the CDR3 is TGTGCCAGCAGCTTGTCAGCCGCAGGGACAGGAGCCTACGAGCAGTACTTC. This encodes CASSLSAAGTGAYEQYF.